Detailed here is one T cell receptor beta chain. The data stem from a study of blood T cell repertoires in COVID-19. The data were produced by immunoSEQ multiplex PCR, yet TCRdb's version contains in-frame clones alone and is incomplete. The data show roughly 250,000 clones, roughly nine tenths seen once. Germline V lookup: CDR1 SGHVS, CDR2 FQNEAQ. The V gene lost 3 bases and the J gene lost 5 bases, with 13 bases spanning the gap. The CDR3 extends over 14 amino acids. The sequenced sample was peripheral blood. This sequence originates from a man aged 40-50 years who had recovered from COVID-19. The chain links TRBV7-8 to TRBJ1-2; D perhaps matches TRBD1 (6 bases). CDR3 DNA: TGTGCCAGCAGCTTTGACAGGCGGGTTTATGGCTACACCTTC. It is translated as CASSFDRRVYGYTF.